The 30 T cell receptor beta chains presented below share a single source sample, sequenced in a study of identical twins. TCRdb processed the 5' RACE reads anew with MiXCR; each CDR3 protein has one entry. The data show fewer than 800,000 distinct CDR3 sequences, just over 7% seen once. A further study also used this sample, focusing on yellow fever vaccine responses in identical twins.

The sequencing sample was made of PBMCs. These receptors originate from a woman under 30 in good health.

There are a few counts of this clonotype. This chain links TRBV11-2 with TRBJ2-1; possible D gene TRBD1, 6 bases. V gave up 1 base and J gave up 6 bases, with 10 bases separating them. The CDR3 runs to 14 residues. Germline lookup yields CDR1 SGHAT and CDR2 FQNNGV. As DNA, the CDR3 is TGTGCCAGCAGCTTAGTAATAGGGGGCAATGAGCAGTTCTTC. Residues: CASSLVIGGNEQFF.

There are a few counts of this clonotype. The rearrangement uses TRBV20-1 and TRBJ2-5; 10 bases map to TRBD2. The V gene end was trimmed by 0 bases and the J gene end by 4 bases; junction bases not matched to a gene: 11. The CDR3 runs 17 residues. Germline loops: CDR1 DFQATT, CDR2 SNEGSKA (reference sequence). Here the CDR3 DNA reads TGCAGTGCTAGAGACCCTCCTAGCGGGAGTTTGAGAGAGACCCAGTACTTC. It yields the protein CSARDPPSGSLRETQYF.

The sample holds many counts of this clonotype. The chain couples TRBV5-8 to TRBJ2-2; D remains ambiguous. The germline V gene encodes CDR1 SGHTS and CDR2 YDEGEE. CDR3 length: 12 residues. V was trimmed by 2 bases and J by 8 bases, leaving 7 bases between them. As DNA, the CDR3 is TGTGCCAGCAGCTTAGACCGAGGGGAGCTGTTTTTT. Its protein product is CASSLDRGELFF.

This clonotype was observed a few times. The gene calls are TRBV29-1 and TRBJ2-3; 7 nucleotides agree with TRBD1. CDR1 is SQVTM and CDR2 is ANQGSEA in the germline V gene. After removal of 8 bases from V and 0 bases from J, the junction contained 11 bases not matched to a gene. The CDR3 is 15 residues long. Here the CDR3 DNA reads TGCAGCCTTCTTGAACAGGGGTCTAGCACAGATACGCAGTATTTT. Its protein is CSLLEQGSSTDTQYF.

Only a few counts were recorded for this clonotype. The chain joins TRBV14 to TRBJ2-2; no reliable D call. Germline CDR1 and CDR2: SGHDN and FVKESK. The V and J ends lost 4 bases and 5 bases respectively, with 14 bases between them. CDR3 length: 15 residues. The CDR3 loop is CASSPRAIPTGELFF. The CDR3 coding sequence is TGTGCCAGCAGCCCCCGGGCCATACCAACCGGGGAGCTGTTTTTT.

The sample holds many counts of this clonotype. CDR3 sequence: CASRTRFRDIQNTNYGYTF. The DNA of the CDR3 is TGTGCCAGCAGAACACGGTTCCGGGACATACAGAATACTAACTATGGCTACACCTTC. The chain has TRBV28 and TRBJ1-2; tentative D call: TRBD1 (6 bases). V was shortened by 6 bases and J by 0 bases, with 26 bases between the two germline ends. This CDR3 has 19 residues. Per germline, CDR1 MDHEN and CDR2 SYDVKM.

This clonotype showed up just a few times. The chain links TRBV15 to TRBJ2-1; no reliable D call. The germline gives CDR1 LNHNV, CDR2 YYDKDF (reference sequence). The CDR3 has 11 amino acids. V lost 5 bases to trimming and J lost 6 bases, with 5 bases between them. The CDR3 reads CATSVGNEQFF. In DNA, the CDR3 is TGTGCCACCAGCGTGGGCAATGAGCAGTTCTTC.

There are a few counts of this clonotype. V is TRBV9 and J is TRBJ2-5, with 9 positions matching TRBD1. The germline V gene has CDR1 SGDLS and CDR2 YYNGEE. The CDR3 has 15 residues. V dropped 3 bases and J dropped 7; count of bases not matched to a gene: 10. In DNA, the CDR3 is TGTGCCAGCAGCGCTCCGGGACAGGGCCTTGGGACCCAGTACTTC. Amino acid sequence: CASSAPGQGLGTQYF.

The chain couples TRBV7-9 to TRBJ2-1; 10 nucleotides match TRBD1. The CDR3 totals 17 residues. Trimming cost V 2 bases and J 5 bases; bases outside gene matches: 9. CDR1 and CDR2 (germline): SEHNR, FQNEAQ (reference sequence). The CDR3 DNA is TGTGCCAGCAGCTTATGGTGGGGACAGGGGCGGAACAATGAGCAGTTCTTC. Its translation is CASSLWWGQGRNNEQFF.

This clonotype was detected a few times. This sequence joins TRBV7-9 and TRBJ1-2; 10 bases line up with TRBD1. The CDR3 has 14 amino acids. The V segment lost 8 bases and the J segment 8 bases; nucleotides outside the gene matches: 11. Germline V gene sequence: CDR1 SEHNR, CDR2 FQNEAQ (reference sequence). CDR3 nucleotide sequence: TGTGCCAGCGCAGACAGGGGGCTAGTAGGAGGCTACACCTTC. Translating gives CASADRGLVGGYTF.

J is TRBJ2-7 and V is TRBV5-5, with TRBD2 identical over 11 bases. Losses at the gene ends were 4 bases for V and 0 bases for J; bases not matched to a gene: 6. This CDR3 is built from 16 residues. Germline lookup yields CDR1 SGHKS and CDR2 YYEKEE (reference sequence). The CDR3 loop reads CASSRGLADSSYEQYF. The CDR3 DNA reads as TGTGCCAGCAGCCGGGGACTAGCGGATTCCTCCTACGAGCAGTACTTC.

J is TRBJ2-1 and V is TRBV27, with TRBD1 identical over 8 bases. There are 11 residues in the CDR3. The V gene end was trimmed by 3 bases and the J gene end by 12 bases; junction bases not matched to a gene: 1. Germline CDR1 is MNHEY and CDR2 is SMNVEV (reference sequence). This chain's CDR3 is CASSFGTGQFF. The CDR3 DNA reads TGTGCCAGCAGTTTTGGGACAGGGCAGTTCTTC.

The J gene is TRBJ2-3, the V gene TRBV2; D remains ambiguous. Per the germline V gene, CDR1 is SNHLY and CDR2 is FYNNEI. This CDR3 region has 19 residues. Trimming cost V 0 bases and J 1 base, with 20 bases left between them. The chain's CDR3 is CASSEALGRFTTGTDTQYF. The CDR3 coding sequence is TGTGCCAGCAGTGAAGCGTTGGGCAGGTTTACTACTGGCACAGATACGCAGTATTTT.

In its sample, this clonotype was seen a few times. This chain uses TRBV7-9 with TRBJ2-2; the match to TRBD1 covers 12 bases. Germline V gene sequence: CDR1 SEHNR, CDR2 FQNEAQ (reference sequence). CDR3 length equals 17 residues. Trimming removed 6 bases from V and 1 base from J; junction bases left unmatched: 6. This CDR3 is CASRGDRGPKNTGELFF. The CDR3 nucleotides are TGTGCCAGCAGGGGGGACAGGGGGCCGAAGAACACCGGGGAGCTGTTTTTT. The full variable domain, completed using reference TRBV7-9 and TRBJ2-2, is DTGVSQNPRHKITKRGQNVTFRCDPISEHNRLYWYRQTLGQGPEFLTYFQNEAQLEKSRLLSDRFSAERPKGSFSTLEIQRTEQGDSAMYLCASRGDRGPKNTGELFFGEGSRLTVL.

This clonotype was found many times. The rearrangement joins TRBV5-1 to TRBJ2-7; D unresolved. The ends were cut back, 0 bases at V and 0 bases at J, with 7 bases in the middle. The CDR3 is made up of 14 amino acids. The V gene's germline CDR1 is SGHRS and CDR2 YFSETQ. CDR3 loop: CASSLADTSYEQYF. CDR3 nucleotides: TGCGCCAGCAGCTTGGCTGACACCTCCTACGAGCAGTACTTC. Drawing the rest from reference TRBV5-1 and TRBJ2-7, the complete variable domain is KAGVTQTPRYLIKTRGQQVTLSCSPISGHRSVSWYQQTPGQGLQFLFEYFSETQRNKGNFPGRFSGRQFSNSRSEMNVSTLELGDSALYLCASSLADTSYEQYFGPGTRLTVT.

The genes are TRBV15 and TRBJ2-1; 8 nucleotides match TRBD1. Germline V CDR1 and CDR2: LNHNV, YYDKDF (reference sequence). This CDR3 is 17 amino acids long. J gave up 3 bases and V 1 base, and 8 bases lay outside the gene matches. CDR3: CATSRGGTGAGYNEQFF. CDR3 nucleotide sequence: TGTGCCACCAGCAGAGGGGGGACAGGCGCCGGCTACAATGAGCAGTTCTTC.

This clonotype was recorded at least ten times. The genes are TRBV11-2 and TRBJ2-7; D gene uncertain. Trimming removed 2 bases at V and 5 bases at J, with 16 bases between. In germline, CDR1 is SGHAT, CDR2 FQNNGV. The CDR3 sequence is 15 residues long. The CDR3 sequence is CASSLSSTVLNEQYV. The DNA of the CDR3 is TGTGCCAGCAGCTTAAGCTCCACCGTTTTGAACGAGCAGTACGTC.

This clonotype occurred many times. DNA of the CDR3: TGTGCCAGCAGTTTATATCCCCCCCGGGGTCAGTCGGCCCCATATGAAAAACTGTTTTTT. As protein: CASSLYPPRGQSAPYEKLFF. The V gene is TRBV27, the J gene TRBJ1-4; D gene ambiguous. Germline V gene data show CDR1 as MNHEY and CDR2 as SMNVEV (reference sequence). The CDR3 runs to 20 residues. V was clipped by 1 base and J by 6 bases, with 27 bases between them.

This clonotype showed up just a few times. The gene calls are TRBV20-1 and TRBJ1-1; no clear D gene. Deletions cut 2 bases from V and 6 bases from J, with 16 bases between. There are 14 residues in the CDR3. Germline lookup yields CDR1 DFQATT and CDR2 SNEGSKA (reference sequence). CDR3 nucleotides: TGCAGTGCTAGAACTTTGTTCCAGAGGGCTGAAGCTTTCTTT. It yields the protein CSARTLFQRAEAFF.

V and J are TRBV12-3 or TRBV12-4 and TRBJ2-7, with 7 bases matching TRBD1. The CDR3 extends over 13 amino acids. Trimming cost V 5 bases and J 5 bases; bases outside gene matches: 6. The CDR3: CASSRRQGNEQYF. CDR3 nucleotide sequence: TGTGCCAGCAGTCGACGACAGGGTAACGAGCAGTACTTC.

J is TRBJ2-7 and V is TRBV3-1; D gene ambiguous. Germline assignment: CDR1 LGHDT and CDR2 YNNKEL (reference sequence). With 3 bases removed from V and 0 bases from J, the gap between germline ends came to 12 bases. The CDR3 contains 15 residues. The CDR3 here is CASSQAHSGSYEQYF. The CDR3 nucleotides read TGTGCCAGCAGCCAGGCGCATTCAGGCTCCTACGAGCAGTACTTC.

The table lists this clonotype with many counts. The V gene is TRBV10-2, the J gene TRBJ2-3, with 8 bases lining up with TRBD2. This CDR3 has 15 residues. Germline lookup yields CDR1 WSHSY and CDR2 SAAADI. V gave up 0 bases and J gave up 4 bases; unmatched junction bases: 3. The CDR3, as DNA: TGCGCCAGCAGTGAGTCGACGGGGGGGGCAGATACGCAGTATTTT. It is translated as CASSESTGGADTQYF.

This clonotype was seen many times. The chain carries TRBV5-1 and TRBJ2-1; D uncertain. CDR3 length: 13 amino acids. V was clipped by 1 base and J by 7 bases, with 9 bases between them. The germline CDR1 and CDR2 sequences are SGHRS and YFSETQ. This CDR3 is CASSLTRANEQFF. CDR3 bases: TGCGCCAGCAGCTTGACCCGCGCTAATGAGCAGTTCTTC.

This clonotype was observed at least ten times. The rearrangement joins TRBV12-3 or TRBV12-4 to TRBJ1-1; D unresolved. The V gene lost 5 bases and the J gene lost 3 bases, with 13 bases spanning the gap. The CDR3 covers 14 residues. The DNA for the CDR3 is TGTGCCAGCAGTCCCCAGGTAGGGCACACTGAAGCTTTCTTT. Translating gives CASSPQVGHTEAFF.

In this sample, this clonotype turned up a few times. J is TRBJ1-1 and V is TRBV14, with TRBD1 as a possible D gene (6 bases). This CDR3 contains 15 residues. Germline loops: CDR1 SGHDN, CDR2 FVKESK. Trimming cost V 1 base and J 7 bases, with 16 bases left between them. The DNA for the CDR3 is TGTGCCAGCAGCCAAGGGCGGGGGCTAGTGGGTGAAGCTTTCTTT. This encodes CASSQGRGLVGEAFF.

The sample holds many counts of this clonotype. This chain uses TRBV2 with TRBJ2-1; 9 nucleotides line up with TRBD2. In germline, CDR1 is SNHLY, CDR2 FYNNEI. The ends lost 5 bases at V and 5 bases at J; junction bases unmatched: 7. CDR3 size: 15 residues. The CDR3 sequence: CASSSEIAGDNEQFF. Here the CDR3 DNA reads TGTGCCAGCAGTTCCGAAATAGCGGGGGACAATGAGCAGTTCTTC.

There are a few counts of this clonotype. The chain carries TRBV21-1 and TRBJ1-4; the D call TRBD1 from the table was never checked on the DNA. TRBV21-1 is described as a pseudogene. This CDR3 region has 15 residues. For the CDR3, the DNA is TGTGCCAGCAGCAAAGCGGCAGGGGGCGGTGAAAAACTGTTTTTT. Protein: CASSKAAGGGEKLFF.

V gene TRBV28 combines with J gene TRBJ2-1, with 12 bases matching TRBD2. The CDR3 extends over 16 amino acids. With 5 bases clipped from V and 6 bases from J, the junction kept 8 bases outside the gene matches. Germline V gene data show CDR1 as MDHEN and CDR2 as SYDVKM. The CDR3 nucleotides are TGTGCCAGCAGTCTCCTAGCGGGGGGGCCCGGCAATGAGCAGTTCTTC. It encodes CASSLLAGGPGNEQFF.

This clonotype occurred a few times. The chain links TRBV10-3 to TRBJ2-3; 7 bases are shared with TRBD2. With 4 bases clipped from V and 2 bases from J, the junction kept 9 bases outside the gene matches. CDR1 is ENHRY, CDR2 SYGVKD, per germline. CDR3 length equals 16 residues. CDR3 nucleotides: TGTGCCATCAGTGTATTTGGGAGGGGATTCACAGATACGCAGTATTTT. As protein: CAISVFGRGFTDTQYF.

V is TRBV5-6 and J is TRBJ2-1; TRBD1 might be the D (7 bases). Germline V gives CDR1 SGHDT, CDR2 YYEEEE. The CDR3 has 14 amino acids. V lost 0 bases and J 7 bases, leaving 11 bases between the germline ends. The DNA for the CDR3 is TGTGCCAGCAGCTTGGGGTCAGGGGGGAATGAGCAGTTCTTC. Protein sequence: CASSLGSGGNEQFF.